The TCR beta chain under discussion was sequenced for a study of T-cell memory formation after mild COVID-19. Across the whole study: There were largely donor-specific TCR clusters. Notes on the study in general: Clones which contracted sat mainly in CM and EM if CD4+, and in EMRA if CD8+.

After 5'RACE with constant-segment primers, TCR alpha and TCR beta cDNA libraries carrying sample barcodes and UMIs were obtained. TCRdb passed the 5' RACE reads through MiXCR, listing each CDR3 protein once. The sample holds 270,000 or so distinct CDR3 sequences, roughly 17% seen once. A word on this clonotype: Its target is unknown.

Germline CDR1 reads DFQATT; CDR2 reads SNEGSKA (reference sequence). V was shortened by 3 bases and J by 4 bases, with 12 bases between the two germline ends. The CDR3 covers 13 residues. V is TRBV20-1 and J is TRBJ1-2; maybe TRBD1 (5 bases). The sequenced material came from PBMCs or a T cell subset sorted from them (not recorded which). This receptor was obtained from a man aged 18 to 35 who had mild COVID-19 (a few samples of this study predate the infection). Cell type and time point are not known. The CDR3 region is CSASFPGTYGYTF. DNA for the CDR3: TGCAGTGCTAGTTTTCCCGGGACCTATGGCTACACCTTC.